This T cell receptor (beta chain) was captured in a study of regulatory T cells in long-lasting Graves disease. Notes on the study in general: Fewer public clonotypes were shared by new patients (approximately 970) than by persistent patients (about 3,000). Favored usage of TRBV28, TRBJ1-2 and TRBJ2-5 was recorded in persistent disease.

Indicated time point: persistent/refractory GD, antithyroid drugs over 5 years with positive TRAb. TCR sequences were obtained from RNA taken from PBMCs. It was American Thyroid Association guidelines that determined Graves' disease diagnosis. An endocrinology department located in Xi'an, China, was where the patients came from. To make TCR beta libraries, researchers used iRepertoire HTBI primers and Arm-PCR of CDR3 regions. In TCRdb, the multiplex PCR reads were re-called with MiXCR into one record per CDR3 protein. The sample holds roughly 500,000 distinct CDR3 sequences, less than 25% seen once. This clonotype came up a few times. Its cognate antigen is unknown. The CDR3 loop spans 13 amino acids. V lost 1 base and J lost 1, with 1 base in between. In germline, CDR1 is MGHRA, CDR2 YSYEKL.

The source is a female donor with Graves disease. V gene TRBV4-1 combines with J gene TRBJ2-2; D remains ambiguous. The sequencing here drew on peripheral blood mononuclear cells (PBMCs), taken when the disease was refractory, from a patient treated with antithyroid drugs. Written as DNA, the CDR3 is TGCGCCAGCAGCCAAGGGAACACCGGGGAGCTGTTTTTT. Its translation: CASSQGNTGELFF.